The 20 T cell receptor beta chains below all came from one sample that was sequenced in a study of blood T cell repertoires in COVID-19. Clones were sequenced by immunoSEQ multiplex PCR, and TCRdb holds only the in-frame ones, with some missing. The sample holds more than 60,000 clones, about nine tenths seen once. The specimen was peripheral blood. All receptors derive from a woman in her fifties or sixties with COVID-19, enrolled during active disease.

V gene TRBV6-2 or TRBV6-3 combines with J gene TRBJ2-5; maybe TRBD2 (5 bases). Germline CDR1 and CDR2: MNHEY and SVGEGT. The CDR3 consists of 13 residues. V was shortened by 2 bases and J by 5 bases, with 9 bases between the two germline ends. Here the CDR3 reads CASSYVRGETQYF. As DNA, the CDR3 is TGTGCCAGCAGTTACGTACGCGGGGAGACCCAGTACTTC.

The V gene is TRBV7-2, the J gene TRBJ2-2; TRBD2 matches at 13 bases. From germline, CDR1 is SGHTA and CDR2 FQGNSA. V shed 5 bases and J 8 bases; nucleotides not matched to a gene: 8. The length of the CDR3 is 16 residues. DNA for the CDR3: TGTGCCAGCAGCACAACTAGCGGGAGGGCCATGGGGGAGCTGTTTTTT. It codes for CASSTTSGRAMGELFF.

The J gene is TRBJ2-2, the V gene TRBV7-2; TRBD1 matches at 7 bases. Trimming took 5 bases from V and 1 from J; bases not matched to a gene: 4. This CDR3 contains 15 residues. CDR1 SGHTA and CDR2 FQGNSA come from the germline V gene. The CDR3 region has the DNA TGTGCCAGCAGCCCGGACAGGCAGAACACCGGGGAGCTGTTTTTT. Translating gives CASSPDRQNTGELFF.

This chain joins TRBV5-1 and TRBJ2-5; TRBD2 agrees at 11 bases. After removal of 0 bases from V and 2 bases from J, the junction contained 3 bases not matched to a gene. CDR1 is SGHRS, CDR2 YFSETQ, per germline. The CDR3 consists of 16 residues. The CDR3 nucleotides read TGCGCCAGCAGCTTGGTGGCTAGCGGGGGGCAAGAGACCCAGTACTTC. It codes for CASSLVASGGQETQYF.

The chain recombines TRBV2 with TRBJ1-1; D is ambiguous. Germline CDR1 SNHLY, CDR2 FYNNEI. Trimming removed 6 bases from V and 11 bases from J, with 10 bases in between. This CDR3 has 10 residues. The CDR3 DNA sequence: TGTGCCAGCAGCGGGAAGAGGGCTTTCTTT. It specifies CASSGKRAFF.

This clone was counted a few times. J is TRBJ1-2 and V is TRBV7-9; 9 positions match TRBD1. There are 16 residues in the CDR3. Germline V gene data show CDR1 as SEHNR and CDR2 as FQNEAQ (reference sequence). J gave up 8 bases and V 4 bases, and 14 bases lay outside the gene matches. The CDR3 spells CASSYGTRDRAYGYTF. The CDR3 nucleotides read TGTGCCAGCAGCTACGGAACCCGGGACAGGGCCTACGGCTACACCTTC.

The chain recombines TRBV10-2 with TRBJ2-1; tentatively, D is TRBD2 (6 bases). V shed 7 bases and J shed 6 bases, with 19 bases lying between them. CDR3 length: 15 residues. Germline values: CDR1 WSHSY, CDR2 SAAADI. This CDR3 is CASTPGDLLANEQFF. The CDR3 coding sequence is TGCGCCAGCACCCCGGGGGACCTCCTTGCCAATGAGCAGTTCTTC.

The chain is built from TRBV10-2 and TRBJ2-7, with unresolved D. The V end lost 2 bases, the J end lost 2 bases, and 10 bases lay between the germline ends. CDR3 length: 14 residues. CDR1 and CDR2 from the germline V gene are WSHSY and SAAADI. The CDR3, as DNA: TGCGCCAGCAGTGAGGTCCAGGTCCCCTACGAGCAGTACTTC. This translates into CASSEVQVPYEQYF.

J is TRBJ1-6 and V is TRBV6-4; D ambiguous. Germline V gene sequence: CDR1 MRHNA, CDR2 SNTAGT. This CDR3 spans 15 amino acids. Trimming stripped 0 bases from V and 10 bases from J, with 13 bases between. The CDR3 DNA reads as TGTGCCAGCAGTGACTCCGGCGGTCTAGGATCACCCCTCCACTTT. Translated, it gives CASSDSGGLGSPLHF.

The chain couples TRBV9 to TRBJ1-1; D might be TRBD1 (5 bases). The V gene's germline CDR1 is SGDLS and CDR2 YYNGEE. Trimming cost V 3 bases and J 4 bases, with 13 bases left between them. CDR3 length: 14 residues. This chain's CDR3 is CASSGSTGPTEAFF. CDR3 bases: TGTGCCAGCAGCGGTTCTACAGGACCCACTGAAGCTTTCTTT.

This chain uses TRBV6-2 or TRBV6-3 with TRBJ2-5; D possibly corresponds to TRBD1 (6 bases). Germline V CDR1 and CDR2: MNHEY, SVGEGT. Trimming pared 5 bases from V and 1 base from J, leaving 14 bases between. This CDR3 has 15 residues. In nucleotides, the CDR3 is TGTGCCAGCAGTCAAACCTGGACAGCCCAAGAGACCCAGTACTTC. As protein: CASSQTWTAQETQYF.

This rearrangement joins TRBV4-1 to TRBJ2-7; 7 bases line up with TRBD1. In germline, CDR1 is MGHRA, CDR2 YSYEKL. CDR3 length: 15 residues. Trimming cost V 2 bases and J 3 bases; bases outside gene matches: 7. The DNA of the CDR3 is TGCGCCAGCAGCCAACACACGACAGGGAACTACGAGCAGTACTTC. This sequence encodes CASSQHTTGNYEQYF.

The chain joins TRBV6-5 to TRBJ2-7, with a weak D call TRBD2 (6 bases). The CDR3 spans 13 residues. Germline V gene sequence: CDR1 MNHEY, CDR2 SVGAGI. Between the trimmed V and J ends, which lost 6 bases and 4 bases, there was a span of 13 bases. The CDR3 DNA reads TGTGCCAGCAGAAGGTTTAGCGGTTACGAGCAGTACTTC. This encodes CASRRFSGYEQYF.

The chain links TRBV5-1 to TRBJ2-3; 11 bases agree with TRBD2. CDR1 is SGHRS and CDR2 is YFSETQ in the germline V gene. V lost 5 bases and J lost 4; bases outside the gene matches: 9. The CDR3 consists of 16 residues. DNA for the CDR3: TGCGCCAGCAGTTTATTAGCGGGGGGGCCGGCAGATACGCAGTATTTT. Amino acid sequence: CASSLLAGGPADTQYF.

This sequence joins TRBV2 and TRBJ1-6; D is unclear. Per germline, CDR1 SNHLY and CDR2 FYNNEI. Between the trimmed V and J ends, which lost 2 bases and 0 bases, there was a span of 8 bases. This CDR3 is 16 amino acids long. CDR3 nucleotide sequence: TGTGCCAGCAGTGAAAGCTCGAGCTCCTATAATTCACCCCTCCACTTT. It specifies CASSESSSSYNSPLHF.

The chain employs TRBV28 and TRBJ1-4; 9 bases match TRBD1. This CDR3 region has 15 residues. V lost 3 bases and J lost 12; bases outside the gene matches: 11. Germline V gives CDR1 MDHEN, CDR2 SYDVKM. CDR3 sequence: CASSFTGTGTKELFF. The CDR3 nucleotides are TGTGCCAGCAGTTTCACCGGGACAGGGACTAAAGAACTGTTTTTT.

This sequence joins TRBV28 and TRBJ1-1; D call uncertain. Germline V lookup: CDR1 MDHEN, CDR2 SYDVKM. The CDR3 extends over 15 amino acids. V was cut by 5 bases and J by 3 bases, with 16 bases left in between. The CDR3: CASSPTGSGDTEAFF. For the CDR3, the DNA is TGTGCCAGCAGTCCGACGGGTTCGGGTGACACTGAAGCTTTCTTT.

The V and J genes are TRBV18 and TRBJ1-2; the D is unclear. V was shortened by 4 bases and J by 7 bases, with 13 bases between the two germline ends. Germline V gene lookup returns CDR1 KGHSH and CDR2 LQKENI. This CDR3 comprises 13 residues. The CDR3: CASSQEPLGGYTF. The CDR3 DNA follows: TGTGCCAGCTCACAGGAGCCCCTAGGTGGCTACACCTTC. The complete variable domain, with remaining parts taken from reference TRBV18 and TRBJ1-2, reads NAGVMQNPRHLVRRRGQEARLRCSPMKGHSHVYWYRQLPEEGLKFMVYLQKENIIDESGMPKERFSAEFPKEGPSILRIQQVVRGDSAAYFCASSQEPLGGYTFGSGTRLTVV.

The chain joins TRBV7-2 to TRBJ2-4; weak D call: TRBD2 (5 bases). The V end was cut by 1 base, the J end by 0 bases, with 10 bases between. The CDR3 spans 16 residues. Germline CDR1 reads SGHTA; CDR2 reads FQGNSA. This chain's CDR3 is CASSLGAVVAKNIQYF. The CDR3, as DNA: TGTGCCAGCAGCTTAGGAGCGGTAGTAGCCAAAAACATTCAGTACTTC.

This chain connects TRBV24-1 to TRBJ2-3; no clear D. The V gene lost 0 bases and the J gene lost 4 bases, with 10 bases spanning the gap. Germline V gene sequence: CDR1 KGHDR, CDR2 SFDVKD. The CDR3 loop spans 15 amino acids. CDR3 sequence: CATSDLPAGSDTQYF. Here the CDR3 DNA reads TGTGCCACCAGTGATTTGCCGGCAGGTTCAGATACGCAGTATTTT.